This T cell receptor (beta chain) derives from a study of cytomegalovirus exposure and HLA in healthy donors. Study-level points and caveats: Specific recognition of CMV antigens was confirmed in vitro for a few chains (all CMV-associated). Cytomegalovirus status was reportedly diagnosed by the classifier with high sensitivity and specificity.

Worth noting for this clone: Its antigen is unidentified.

The PCR contained 60 Vbeta and 13 Jbeta primers. The protocol was immunoSEQ multiplex PCR, while the TCRdb copy is restricted to in-frame clones and leaves out a portion. Among 150,000 to 200,000 clones listed, approximately 80% were seen once. The sequenced sample was PBMCs. The TCR originated in a woman in her thirties or forties in good health and CMV-seronegative.

The CDR3 loop reads CASTRSVNTEAFF. As DNA, the CDR3 is TGTGCCAGCACTCGTAGCGTGAACACTGAAGCTTTCTTT. The rearrangement uses TRBV27 and TRBJ1-1; the D is unclear. The CDR3 loop spans 13 amino acids. The ends were cut back, 7 bases at V and 0 bases at J, with 9 bases in the middle. Per the germline V gene, CDR1 is MNHEY and CDR2 is SMNVEV (reference sequence).